This T cell receptor (beta chain) was sequenced in a study of blood T cell repertoires in COVID-19. Study context: Italy, Spain and the United States were the sources of the convalescent and acute COVID-19 samples.

Assay used: immunoSEQ multiplex PCR; TCRdb lists only in-frame clones, some missing. Here the sample spans about 140,000 clones, 60% to 85% being singletons. The CDR3 is 15 residues long. The junction had 6 bases not matched to a gene; V was cut back by 5 bases and J by 5 bases. Germline V gene data show CDR1 as SEHNR and CDR2 as FQNEAQ (reference sequence). The sequence derives from a woman aged 55-75 years with acute or convalescent COVID-19. This sequence joins TRBV7-9 and TRBJ2-2, with 9 bases lining up with TRBD1. The sequenced sample was peripheral blood. Here the CDR3 reads CASSRTGVSTGELFF. CDR3 DNA sequence: TGTGCCAGCAGCCGGACAGGGGTGTCAACCGGGGAGCTGTTTTTT.